These 9 T cell receptor beta chains originate from one sample sequenced in a study of sequential checkpoint blockade in melanoma. Clones were sequenced by immunoSEQ multiplex PCR, and TCRdb holds only the in-frame ones, with some missing. The table records approximately 21,000 clones, around 82% of them present only once. Described treatment: randomized to nivolumab then ipilimumab (arm A) or the reverse (arm B). The sequenced sample was CD8+ T cells sorted from blood (inferred from file names), obtained from a patient given nivolumab and ipilimumab in sequence. Every receptor here comes from a human donor with melanoma.

This clone occurred a few times. The V gene is TRBV18, the J gene TRBJ2-7; 10 nucleotides agree with TRBD2. Germline V gene sequence: CDR1 KGHSH, CDR2 LQKENI. The CDR3 has 14 residues. The V and J ends lost 3 bases and 3 bases, in that order; junction bases with no gene match: 2. CDR3 protein: CASSPGTSDYEQYF. CDR3 nucleotide sequence: TGTGCCAGCTCACCCGGGACTAGCGACTACGAGCAGTACTTC.

The chain couples TRBV7-9 to TRBJ2-2; possibly TRBD1 for D (6 bases). The ends were cut back, 1 base at V and 7 bases at J, with 10 bases in the middle. CDR1 is SEHNR and CDR2 is FQNEAQ in the germline V gene (reference sequence). The CDR3 contains 14 residues. The CDR3 sequence: CASSLDRDDGELFF. The CDR3 nucleotides read TGTGCCAGCAGCTTAGACAGGGACGACGGGGAGCTGTTTTTT.

This clone has a handful of counts. V is TRBV11-2 and J is TRBJ1-2; possibly TRBD1 for D (5 bases). With 2 bases removed from V and 3 bases from J, the gap between germline ends came to 16 bases. This CDR3 is built from 16 residues. CDR1 is SGHAT and CDR2 is FQNNGV in the germline V gene. CDR3 coding DNA: TGTGCCAGCAGCTTAATGAGTGGTGCGGGACACTATGGCTACACCTTC. As protein: CASSLMSGAGHYGYTF.

The chain has TRBV14 and TRBJ2-3, with D uncertain. Trimming shortened V by 0 bases and J by 2 bases, and 18 bases separated the two germline ends. CDR1 is SGHDN, CDR2 FVKESK, per germline. The CDR3 runs 18 residues. The CDR3 loop is CASSQDALSYSPTDTQYF. In DNA, the CDR3 is TGTGCCAGCAGCCAAGACGCGTTATCCTATAGCCCCACAGATACGCAGTATTTT. Together with reference TRBV14 and TRBJ2-3, the CDR3 gives the full variable domain: EAGVTQFPSHSVIEKGQTVTLRCDPISGHDNLYWYRRVMGKEIKFLLHFVKESKQDESGMPNNRFLAERTGGTYSTLKVQPAELEDSGVYFCASSQDALSYSPTDTQYFGPGTRLTVL.

The rearrangement links TRBV28 to TRBJ1-2; TRBD1 is a possible D gene (5 bases). This CDR3 is 13 amino acids long. Per the germline V gene, CDR1 is MDHEN and CDR2 is SYDVKM. V was cut by 6 bases and J by 3 bases, with 11 bases left in between. The CDR3 coding sequence is TGTGCCAGCAGGGGGGGGGTGGACTATGGCTACACCTTC. This gives the protein CASRGGVDYGYTF.

V gene TRBV5-5 combines with J gene TRBJ1-1; D gene unclear. CDR1 and CDR2 from the germline V gene are SGHKS and YYEKEE (reference sequence). V lost 2 bases and J lost 8, with 16 bases in between. The CDR3 consists of 14 residues. The CDR3: CASSFVLPTGEAFF. In DNA form, the CDR3 reads TGTGCCAGCAGCTTTGTGTTACCGACGGGAGAAGCTTTCTTT.

The gene calls are TRBV4-3 and TRBJ2-7; a possible D gene is TRBD2 (6 bases). Deletions cut 0 bases from V and 2 bases from J, with 8 bases between. The CDR3 is 14 residues long. Looked up from germline, CDR1 is LGHNA and CDR2 is YSLEER. CDR3 loop: CASSQERGPYEQYF. CDR3 nucleotide sequence: TGCGCCAGCAGCCAAGAGCGGGGACCCTACGAGCAGTACTTC.

The gene calls are TRBV28 and TRBJ1-3; D not certain. This CDR3 has 15 residues. Looked up from germline, CDR1 is MDHEN and CDR2 is SYDVKM. V was pared by 6 bases and J by 0 bases, with 12 bases between. DNA for the CDR3: TGTGCCAGCAGGGATGCGGGTATCTCTGGAAACACCATATATTTT. This codes for CASRDAGISGNTIYF.

This clone was seen a handful of times. The rearrangement uses TRBV5-5 and TRBJ1-3; tentative D call: TRBD1 (6 bases). This CDR3 has 16 amino acids. From germline, CDR1 is SGHKS and CDR2 YYEKEE (reference sequence). V lost 3 bases and J 0 bases, leaving 13 bases between the germline ends. CDR3 DNA: TGTGCCAGCAGCTGGGGCTGGGGGCGCTCTGGAAACACCATATATTTT. It yields the protein CASSWGWGRSGNTIYF.